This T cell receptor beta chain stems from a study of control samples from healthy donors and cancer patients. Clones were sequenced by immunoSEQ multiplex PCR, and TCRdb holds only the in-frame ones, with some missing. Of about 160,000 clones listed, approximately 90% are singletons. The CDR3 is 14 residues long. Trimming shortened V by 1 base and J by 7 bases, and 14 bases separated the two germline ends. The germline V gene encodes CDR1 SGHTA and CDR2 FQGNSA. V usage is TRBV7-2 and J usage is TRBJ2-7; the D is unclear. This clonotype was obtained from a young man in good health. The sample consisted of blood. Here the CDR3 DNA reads TGTGCCAGCAGCTTAGGACTTGGGTTGGGGGAGCAGTACTTC. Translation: CASSLGLGLGEQYF.